The clone carrying this T cell receptor beta chain turned up a few times. Its target is unknown. Any gene name here is a mouse gene name. The read halts 3 residues ahead of the CDR3 end, with the missing end drawn from the germline J gene. This CDR3 is also generated by other DNA sequences in the sample. The CDR3 length is 14 residues. Trimming shortened V by 6 bases and J by 0 bases, and 6 bases separated the two germline ends. CDR1 NSQYPW and CDR2 LRSPGD come from the germline V gene (reference sequence). The data are from a study of CD8+ T cells in alopecia areata. Extraction and reverse transcription of RNA yielded cDNA as the sequencing template. Clones were read by immunoSEQ multiplex PCR, and TCRdb kept only the in-frame ones, dropping some. The profile covers around 300,000 clones, none occurring a single time. Study conclusions and caveats: Clonality exceeded that of normal scalp in lesional scalp, most notably in alopecia totalis/universalis.

After pooling, cutaneous lymph node cells were sorted with CD4, CD8alpha, NKG2D, NKG2ACE and other markers. The specimen sequenced was CD4+ T cells sorted from a lymph node. The source is a C3H/HeJ mouse with alopecia areata. The mouse strain carries the MHC haplotype H2-k. The V call is TRBV1, the J call TRBJ1-6, with D perhaps TRBD1 (6 bases). TRBJ1-6 is filed as an ORF, its function uncertain. The CDR3 DNA, read in part, is TGCACCTGCAGACAGGGTTCCTATAATTCGCCC. Amino acids: CTCRQGSYNSP. The CDR3, in full, reads CTCRQGSYNSPLYF.